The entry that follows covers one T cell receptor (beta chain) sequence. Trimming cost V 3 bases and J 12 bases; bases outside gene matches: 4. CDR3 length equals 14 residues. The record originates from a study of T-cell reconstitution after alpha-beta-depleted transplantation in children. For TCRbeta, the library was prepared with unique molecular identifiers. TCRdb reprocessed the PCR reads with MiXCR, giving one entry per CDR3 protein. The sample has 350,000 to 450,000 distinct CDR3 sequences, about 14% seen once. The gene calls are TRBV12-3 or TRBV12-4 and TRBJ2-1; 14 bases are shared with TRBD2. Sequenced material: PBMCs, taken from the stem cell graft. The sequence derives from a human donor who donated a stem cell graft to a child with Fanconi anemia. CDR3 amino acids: CASSLTSGGDRQFF. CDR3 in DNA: TGTGCCAGCAGTTTGACTAGCGGGGGGGATAGGCAGTTCTTC.